A single sample gave rise to the 10 T cell receptor beta chains below, sequenced in a study of blood T cell repertoires in COVID-19. The table came from immunoSEQ multiplex PCR; TCRdb's copy has only in-frame clones and leaves some out. Of about 240,000 clones in the sample, roughly four fifths were seen once. The material sequenced was peripheral blood. The receptors derive from a woman aged 55-70 years with active or convalescent COVID-19.

This rearrangement joins TRBV11-2 to TRBJ2-2, with D hard to call. Trimming pared 7 bases from V and 1 base from J, leaving 7 bases between. The CDR3 extends over 13 amino acids. CDR1 is SGHAT and CDR2 is FQNNGV in the germline V gene. The CDR3 DNA reads as TGTGCCAGCACCTCCCGGAACACCGGGGAGCTGTTTTTT. This codes for CASTSRNTGELFF.

The genes are TRBV6-5 and TRBJ2-7, with D perhaps TRBD1 (5 bases). Germline CDR1 is MNHEY and CDR2 is SVGAGI. The CDR3 covers 14 residues. V lost 6 bases and J 3 bases, leaving 15 bases between the germline ends. The CDR3 is CASRDIRDGYEQYF. As DNA, the CDR3 is TGTGCCAGCAGGGACATCAGGGATGGCTACGAGCAGTACTTC.

This clone is a singleton in its sample. The chain has TRBV18 and TRBJ2-7; TRBD1 matches 7 bases. The CDR3 runs to 15 residues. J lost 1 base, V lost 3 bases, and 6 bases had no gene match. CDR1 and CDR2 from the germline V gene are KGHSH and LQKENI. In DNA form, the CDR3 reads TGTGCCAGCTCACCGGGACAGCCCCGATCCTACGAGCAGTACTTC. It yields the protein CASSPGQPRSYEQYF.

About this clone itself: Other nucleotide sequences from this sample produce the same CDR3. This chain uses TRBV12-3 or TRBV12-4 with TRBJ1-2; tentatively, D is TRBD1 (5 bases). The CDR3 consists of 13 residues. V lost 5 bases and J lost 7, with 14 bases in between. CDR3 amino acids: CASSPGQGAGYTF. The CDR3 DNA reads as TGTGCCAGCAGTCCCGGACAAGGGGCTGGCTACACCTTC.

The gene calls are TRBV4-1 and TRBJ1-3, with D uncertain. Germline loops: CDR1 MGHRA, CDR2 YSYEKL. V lost 4 bases to trimming and J lost 3 bases, with 19 bases between them. The CDR3 contains 17 residues. The CDR3 DNA sequence: TGCGCCAGCAGCCGTGCCATCAAACGGGAGCTTGGAAACACCATATATTTT. Protein: CASSRAIKRELGNTIYF.

The rearrangement uses TRBV11-3 and TRBJ2-5, with D perhaps matching TRBD2 (7 bases). CDR3 size: 14 residues. V was cut by 5 bases and J by 4 bases, with 14 bases left in between. Germline V gene lookup returns CDR1 SGHNT and CDR2 YENEEA. The DNA of the CDR3 is TGTGCCAGCAGCAAAGGGGGGGCCCTAGAGACCCAGTACTTC. Residues: CASSKGGALETQYF. The whole variable domain, filled in from reference TRBV11-3 and TRBJ2-5, reads EAGVVQSPRYKIIEKKQPVAFWCNPISGHNTLYWYLQNLGQGPELLIRYENEEAVDDSQLPKDRFSAERLKGVDSTLKIQPAELGDSAVYLCASSKGGALETQYFGPGTRLLVL.

The V gene is TRBV23-1, the J gene TRBJ2-7, with D possibly TRBD1 on 5 matching bases. TRBV23-1 has ORF status, its function being uncertain. This CDR3 comprises 17 residues. Trimming left V 6 bases short and J 2 bases short, with 23 bases between. The CDR3 here is CASRGPVHPTVAYEQYF. CDR3 DNA: TGCGCCAGCAGGGGGCCAGTTCACCCGACCGTAGCCTACGAGCAGTACTTC.

The J gene is TRBJ2-3, the V gene TRBV5-1; 10 nucleotides align to TRBD1. The V segment lost 4 bases and the J segment 2 bases; nucleotides outside the gene matches: 4. The CDR3 extends over 15 amino acids. Germline CDR1 is SGHRS and CDR2 is YFSETQ. The CDR3 loop reads CASSPGQGFTDTQYF. In DNA, the CDR3 is TGCGCCAGCAGCCCGGGACAGGGGTTCACAGATACGCAGTATTTT.

The chain employs TRBV30 and TRBJ2-2; 7 nucleotides agree with TRBD1. Germline assignment: CDR1 GTSNPN and CDR2 SVGIG (reference sequence). With 6 bases clipped from V and 7 bases from J, the junction kept 11 bases outside the gene matches. The CDR3 is 14 amino acids. As DNA, the CDR3 is TGTGCCTGTCTCTCTCCTGGGACAGTCGGGGAGCTGTTTTTT. Translated: CACLSPGTVGELFF. Filled out from reference TRBV30 and TRBJ2-2, the complete variable domain reads SQTIHQWPATLVQPVGSPLSLECTVEGTSNPNLYWYRQAAGRGLQLLFYSVGIGQISSEVPQNLSASRPQDRQFILSSKKLLLSDSGFYLCACLSPGTVGELFFGEGSRLTVL.

The CDR3 region is CASSSPQRGGELFF. DNA for the CDR3: TGTGCCAGCAGCTCCCCCCAGAGAGGCGGGGAGCTGTTTTTT. The gene calls are TRBV7-2 and TRBJ2-2; D not certain. Per the germline V gene, CDR1 is SGHTA and CDR2 is FQGNSA. The length of the CDR3 is 14 residues. V was cut by 4 bases and J by 7 bases, with 13 bases left in between.